Listed below are T cell receptor beta chains from one sample, sequenced in a study of siplizumab effects on memory and regulatory T cells. Repertoires were generated with immunoSEQ multiplex PCR, while TCRdb's copy carries only in-frame clones and drops some. The sample includes about 120,000 clones, over 85% of them seen just once. Material for sequencing was non-Treg CD4+ T cells sorted from blood. The receptors come from a human donor in good health. Each CDR3 is given with its conserved first and last residue. A D gene is named only where the DNA matches it firmly. Size is omitted from some rows. Given values are once, few, many or a class for expanded clones.

d_call	v_call	j_call	clone_size	cdr3_nt	cdr3_aa
TRBD1	TRBV5-4	TRBJ2-2	NA	TGTGCCAGCAGACCAGGGACAGGGAGGACCGGGGAGCTGTTTTTT	CASRPGTGRTGELFF
NA	TRBV5-1	TRBJ2-3	NA	TGCGCCAGCAGCTTGGATTTGGGTAGGGCAGATACGCAGTATTTT	CASSLDLGRADTQYF
NA	TRBV9	TRBJ1-1	NA	TGTGCCAGCAGCCAGGACAGATCAGATGAAGCTTTCTTT	CASSQDRSDEAFF
NA	TRBV28	TRBJ2-3	NA	TGTGCCAGCAGTGCATACTCCCCGGGAACCACAGATACGCAGTATTTT	CASSAYSPGTTDTQYF
TRBD1	TRBV4-1	TRBJ2-2	NA	TGCGCCAGCAGCAGATGGGACAGGAACACCGGGGAGCTGTTTTTT	CASSRWDRNTGELFF
NA	TRBV7-2	TRBJ1-5	NA	TGTGCCAGCAGCTTCGGACTTAATCAGCCCCAGCATTTT	CASSFGLNQPQHF
NA	TRBV10-3	TRBJ1-2	once	TGTGCCATCAGTGAGTCGTTAGAGAACTATGGCTACACCTTC	CAISESLENYGYTF
NA	TRBV28	TRBJ1-4	NA	TGTGCCAGCAGTTTGTCTCAGGGTAAACTGTTTTTT	CASSLSQGKLFF
NA	TRBV19	TRBJ1-5	NA	TGTGCCAGTAGTCCGGGACAACGAGTACAGCCCCAGCATTTT	CASSPGQRVQPQHF
NA	TRBV18	TRBJ1-4	NA	TGTGCCAGCTCACCCCGTGAAGGGGCCGGGGCGAATGAAAAACTGTTTTTT	CASSPREGAGANEKLFF
TRBD1	TRBV9	TRBJ1-6	NA	TGTGCCAGCAGCTCGAACAGGGGCCCCACCCTCCACTTT	CASSSNRGPTLHF
TRBD2	TRBV2	TRBJ2-1	NA	TGTGCCAGCAGTGAAGGTGTTCTAGCGGGGGAAAATGAGCAGTTCTTC	CASSEGVLAGENEQFF
NA	TRBV29-1	TRBJ2-1	NA	TGCAGCGTTGATCTCCACAATGAGCAGTTCTTC	CSVDLHNEQFF
NA	TRBV30	TRBJ2-3	NA	TGTGCCTGGAGTGTACTTAAGGGAGCGGCGAATACGCAGTATTTT	CAWSVLKGAANTQYF
NA	TRBV23-1	TRBJ1-6	NA	TGCGCCAGCAGTCAAAGGGAAATCGCCTATAATTCACCCCTCCACTTT	CASSQREIAYNSPLHF
TRBD1	TRBV19	TRBJ1-1	NA	TGTGCCAGTAGGGACAGGACCGAAGCTTTCTTT	CASRDRTEAFF
NA	TRBV10-3	TRBJ1-5	NA	TGTGCCACAAGACAGGTCTACAATCAGCCCCAGCATTTT	CATRQVYNQPQHF
NA	TRBV7-9	TRBJ1-1	few	TGTGCCAGCAGCAAACGGGACATCTTGAACACTGAAGCTTTCTTT	CASSKRDILNTEAFF
NA	TRBV6-7	TRBJ1-2	NA	TGTGCCAGCAAGCCCCCTAAGGGGTATGGCTACACCTTC	CASKPPKGYGYTF
NA	TRBV9	TRBJ2-2	NA	TGTGCCAGCAACCAGGGGACCGGGGAGCTGTTTTTT	CASNQGTGELFF
TRBD2	TRBV2	TRBJ2-5	NA	TGTGCCAGCAGCACAGGACTAGCGGGGTACCAAGAGACCCAGTACTTC	CASSTGLAGYQETQYF
NA	TRBV10-3	TRBJ2-5	NA	TGTGCCATCAGGGGGGGGCGGGGACAAGAGACCCAGTACTTC	CAIRGGRGQETQYF
NA	TRBV6-1	TRBJ1-6	NA	TGTGCCAGCAATGTGGAGGGTTTCTATAATTCACCCCTCCACTTT	CASNVEGFYNSPLHF
TRBD2	TRBV4-2	TRBJ2-2	NA	TGTGCCAGCAGCCAAGTAGCGGGGGGGCCGGGGGAGCTGTTTTTT	CASSQVAGGPGELFF
NA	TRBV19	TRBJ2-7	NA	TGTGCCAGTAGTATAGATACAGGCCGAACCTACGAGCAGTACTTC	CASSIDTGRTYEQYF
TRBD2	TRBV19	TRBJ2-7	NA	TGTGCCAGTAGTATGGGAGGGGCCTACGAGCAGTACTTC	CASSMGGAYEQYF
TRBD1	TRBV5-1	TRBJ2-5	NA	TGCGCCAGCAGCTATCCCGGGACAGCCCAAGAGACCCAGTACTTC	CASSYPGTAQETQYF
TRBD2	TRBV5-6	TRBJ2-5	NA	TGTGCCAGCAGCTTGGTAGGGCTAGCGGGGGGGCAGGAGACCCAGTACTTC	CASSLVGLAGGQETQYF
TRBD2	TRBV7-3	TRBJ2-2	NA	TGTGCCAGCAGCTCGGGACTAGCGGGGACCGGGGAGCTGTTTTTT	CASSSGLAGTGELFF
NA	TRBV10-2	TRBJ1-1	NA	TGCGCCAGCAACCCCGGAGGGGCGGGCGGGGAAGCTTTCTTT	CASNPGGAGGEAFF
NA	TRBV7-9	TRBJ1-1	NA	TGTGCCAGCAGCTTATATTCAGCCTTGAACACTGAAGCTTTCTTT	CASSLYSALNTEAFF
NA	TRBV28	TRBJ2-7	NA	TGTGCCACCAAGGGAACATACGAGCAGTACTTC	CATKGTYEQYF
TRBD2	TRBV18	TRBJ2-7	NA	TGTGCCAGCTCAACGGGACTAGCGGGGGCCGGCGAGCAGTACTTC	CASSTGLAGAGEQYF
NA	TRBV5-4	TRBJ1-2	NA	TGTGCCAGCAGCCGAGACAGGCGCTATGGCTACACCTTC	CASSRDRRYGYTF
NA	TRBV19	TRBJ2-5	NA	TGTGCCAGTAGTAACAGCGGGACAGCTCAAGAGACCCAGTACTTC	CASSNSGTAQETQYF
NA	TRBV7-7	TRBJ1-5	NA	TGTGCCAGCAGCTTAGGTGCCAATAGCAATCAGCCCCAGCATTTT	CASSLGANSNQPQHF
NA	TRBV30	TRBJ1-2	NA	TGTGCCTGGAGTGTACTCGGCTATGGCTACACCTTC	CAWSVLGYGYTF
NA	TRBV11-1	TRBJ2-5	NA	TGTGCCAGCAGCAAAGGGGGGGCTATTATCGAGACCCAGTACTTC	CASSKGGAIIETQYF
TRBD2	TRBV5-1	TRBJ2-5	NA	TGCGCCAGCAGCTTGGTCCCTAGCGGGGGCCCTGGGGTTGAGTACTTC	CASSLVPSGGPGVEYF
TRBD2	TRBV6-1	TRBJ2-3	NA	TGTGCCAGCAGTCTCCTAGCGGGGGCCCCCGTTACGCAGTATTTT	CASSLLAGAPVTQYF
NA	TRBV28	TRBJ1-2	NA	TGTGCCAGCACCTTAGGCGCCTCGCCAGGCTACACCTTC	CASTLGASPGYTF